This T cell receptor (beta chain) was sequenced in a study of blood T cell repertoires in COVID-19. This table comes from immunoSEQ multiplex PCR, and its TCRdb copy is limited to in-frame clones, with some not included. This table holds about 26,000 clones, around nine tenths found once. V was cut by 2 bases and J by 0 bases, with 11 bases left in between. The CDR3 consists of 16 residues. Germline values: CDR1 MNHEY, CDR2 SVGEGT. This chain links TRBV6-2 or TRBV6-3 with TRBJ2-1; D might be TRBD2 (5 bases). The TCR was taken from a man in his 70s with acute or convalescent COVID-19. Sequencing input: peripheral blood. CDR3 sequence reads: CASSYPTSYSYNEQFF. CDR3 bases: TGTGCCAGCAGTTACCCCACTAGTTACTCCTACAATGAGCAGTTCTTC.